These 30 T cell receptor beta chains were all obtained from the same sample, sequenced in a study of blood T cells in healthy people across ages. A J-beta primer mix and a sample-barcoded 5' primer were used in a second PCR of roughly 7 to 12 cycles. MiXCR, run by TCRdb on the 5' RACE reads, gives a single entry per CDR3 protein. The table lists some 890,000 distinct CDR3 sequences, almost 30% of them singletons. This sample also belongs to another study, concerning T cells of mothers and their children.

Sample: blood. These TCRs come from a woman aged 40 to 50 in good health.

This clonotype has just one count. The chain joins TRBV12-3 or TRBV12-4 to TRBJ2-3; D may be TRBD1 or TRBD2 (5 bases each). V was trimmed by 5 bases and J by 1 base, leaving 13 bases between them. The CDR3 covers 15 residues. CDR3 loop: CASSHLRGRTDTQYF. CDR3 in DNA: TGTGCCAGCAGTCACCTCCGGGGACGCACAGATACGCAGTATTTT.

There are many counts of this clonotype. This rearrangement joins TRBV5-1 to TRBJ2-1; D remains unclear. Deletions cut 7 bases from V and 2 bases from J, with 10 bases between. This CDR3 has 13 amino acids. Looked up from germline, CDR1 is SGHRS and CDR2 is YFSETQ. In DNA form, the CDR3 reads TGCGCCAGCGGTATAGACACCTACAATGAGCAGTTCTTC. Translated, it gives CASGIDTYNEQFF.

Turning to this clonotype: A read error may produce the germline difference seen at one junction end. The chain joins TRBV12-3 or TRBV12-4 to TRBJ1-2, with 9 bases that match TRBD1. The CDR3 is 14 amino acids. In DNA, the CDR3 is TGTGCCAGCAGCCACCGGGACAGGGTTCTTGGCTGCACCTTC. Translated: CASSHRDRVLGCTF.

The V and J genes are TRBV12-5 and TRBJ2-1; D is unclear. CDR1 is LGHNT, CDR2 FRNRAP, per germline. V lost 7 bases and J 4 bases, leaving 8 bases between the germline ends. There are 12 residues in the CDR3. CDR3: CASAPPYNEQFF. The CDR3 nucleotides read TGTGCTAGTGCCCCCCCTTACAATGAGCAGTTCTTC. Drawing the rest from reference TRBV12-5 and TRBJ2-1, the complete variable domain is DARVTQTPRHKVTEMGQEVTMRCQPILGHNTVFWYRQTMMQGLELLAYFRNRAPLDDSGMPKDRFSAEMPDATLATLKIQPSEPRDSAVYFCASAPPYNEQFFGPGTRLTVL.

This clonotype has a handful of counts. The J gene is TRBJ1-1, the V gene TRBV7-3, with D unclear. Germline CDR1 is SGHTA and CDR2 is FQGTGA. This CDR3 has 13 residues. V lost 4 bases, J lost 2 bases, and 8 bases lay in between. For the CDR3, the DNA is TGTGCCAGCAGCTCGGCAGCCAACACTGAAGCTTTCTTT. This gives the protein CASSSAANTEAFF.

This chain links TRBV6-6 with TRBJ1-4; TRBD1 aligns across 7 bases. CDR1 and CDR2 from the germline V gene are MNHNY and SVGAGI (reference sequence). The CDR3 length is 16 residues. The J segment lost 2 bases and the V segment lost 6 bases, leaving 9 bases of the junction unmatched. This CDR3 is CASSMGPTGTNEKLFF. Here the CDR3 DNA reads TGTGCCAGCAGCATGGGCCCGACAGGGACTAATGAAAAACTGTTTTTT.

CDR3 amino acids: CASSEWGSQETQYF. CDR3 DNA: TGTGCCAGCAGTGAATGGGGATCGCAAGAGACCCAGTACTTC. The V and J genes are TRBV25-1 and TRBJ2-5; D unresolved. Germline CDR1 reads MGHDK; CDR2 reads SYGVNS. Trimming left V 1 base short and J 2 bases short, with 8 bases between. CDR3 length equals 14 residues.

This clonotype was recorded many times. The V and J genes are TRBV2 and TRBJ2-6; the D is unclear. CDR1 and CDR2 (germline): SNHLY, FYNNEI. V was cut by 5 bases and J by 2 bases, with 10 bases left in between. There are 15 residues in the CDR3. DNA for the CDR3: TGTGCCAGCAGTTATGTTGGGGCTGGGGCCAACGTCCTGACTTTC. This translates into CASSYVGAGANVLTF.

This clonotype was detected only a few times. The chain links TRBV18 to TRBJ1-2; TRBD1 matches at 10 bases. The trim removed 3 bases at V and 6 bases at J, leaving 13 bases unmatched. Germline assignment: CDR1 KGHSH and CDR2 LQKENI. The CDR3 covers 17 residues. CDR3 coding DNA: TGTGCCAGCTCACCTTTCGACAGGGGGCGGATTGACGATGGCTACACCTTC. Translation gives CASSPFDRGRIDDGYTF.

The genes are TRBV25-1 and TRBJ1-2; 9 positions match TRBD1. The CDR3 runs 16 residues. The germline gives CDR1 MGHDK, CDR2 SYGVNS. Losses at the gene ends were 2 bases for V and 4 bases for J; bases not matched to a gene: 8. In DNA form, the CDR3 reads TGTGCCAGCAGTGAACCAGGGACAGGGCAGCTCTATGGCTACACCTTC. Its translation: CASSEPGTGQLYGYTF.

The chain couples TRBV10-3 to TRBJ2-5; TRBD2 agrees at 13 bases. J was trimmed by 7 bases and V by 2 bases; bases with no gene match: 7. Germline V gives CDR1 ENHRY, CDR2 SYGVKD. CDR3 length equals 16 residues. The CDR3 here is CAISEPGLAGKGTQYF. The CDR3 bases are TGTGCCATCAGTGAGCCGGGACTAGCGGGAAAAGGGACCCAGTACTTC.

This clonotype was found a few times. The chain has TRBV3-1 and TRBJ2-7; TRBD2 might be the D (6 bases). The V gene lost 0 bases and the J gene lost 6 bases, with 12 bases spanning the gap. Germline CDR1 reads LGHDT; CDR2 reads YNNKEL (reference sequence). The CDR3 spans 14 residues. DNA for the CDR3: TGTGCCAGCAGCCAAGATGTGCGGGGCGGCGAGCAGTACTTC. It is translated as CASSQDVRGGEQYF.

This clonotype was seen more than once but under ten times. This chain connects TRBV7-3 to TRBJ2-2; possibly TRBD1 for D (5 bases). CDR3 length: 18 residues. V lost 0 bases to trimming and J lost 1 base, with 15 bases between them. Germline values: CDR1 SGHTA, CDR2 FQGTGA. The CDR3 protein is CASSLTTGAGRNTGELFF. The DNA of the CDR3 is TGTGCCAGCAGCTTAACCACAGGTGCAGGGCGGAACACCGGGGAGCTGTTTTTT.

In the case of this clonotype: A read error may be the cause here, since a much bigger clone is one base away. The chain uses TRBV7-3 and TRBJ2-1; D possibly corresponds to TRBD2 (7 bases). Near its end, the DNA agrees better with TRBJ2-7, so the J call may be wrong. The germline V gene encodes CDR1 SGHTA and CDR2 FQGTGA. This CDR3 is built from 17 residues. CDR3 sequence: CASSPIGGPTSYNEQYF. In DNA, the CDR3 is TGTGCCAGCAGTCCTATCGGGGGGCCGACCTCCTACAATGAGCAGTACTTC.

CDR3 nucleotides: TGCAGTGCTAGGTTTACACCGAATCAGCCCCAGCATTTT. Its translation: CSARFTPNQPQHF. The rearrangement uses TRBV20-1 and TRBJ1-5; no definite D call. The V end was cut by 3 bases, the J end by 4 bases, with 10 bases between. This CDR3 has 13 residues. Germline V lookup: CDR1 DFQATT, CDR2 SNEGSKA (reference sequence).

This clonotype has only a few counts. DNA for the CDR3: TGTGCCAGCAACCCGACGGGGCTATATACGCAGTATTTT. Its protein product is CASNPTGLYTQYF. The chain carries TRBV6-5 and TRBJ2-3; D tentatively fits TRBD1 or TRBD2 (5 bases each). Trimming cost V 7 bases and J 7 bases, with 15 bases left between them. The CDR3 has 13 amino acids. Germline V gene data show CDR1 as MNHEY and CDR2 as SVGAGI.

This clonotype turned up a few times. A much bigger clone sits one base away, suggesting this may be a read error. The chain uses TRBV7-2 and TRBJ2-3, with TRBD1 as a possible D gene (5 bases). CDR1 SGHTA and CDR2 FQGNSA come from the germline V gene. V gave up 3 bases and J gave up 4 bases, with 11 bases separating them. This CDR3 contains 14 residues. CDR3 protein: CASSLGRAADTQYF. The CDR3 bases are TGTGCCAGCAGCTTGGGCAGGGCCGCAGATACGCAGTATTTT.

This clonotype occurred many times. The rearrangement uses TRBV5-1 and TRBJ2-1; 7 bases are shared with TRBD2. The germline CDR1 and CDR2 sequences are SGHRS and YFSETQ. The ends lost 1 base at V and 0 bases at J; junction bases unmatched: 7. CDR3 size: 17 residues. The CDR3 DNA is TGCGCCAGCAGCTTGTGGGGAGGGACGAGCTCCTACAATGAGCAGTTCTTC. Amino acid sequence: CASSLWGGTSSYNEQFF.

The CDR3 here is CASGWENEQFF. DNA of the CDR3: TGTGCCAGCGGGTGGGAAAATGAGCAGTTCTTC. V usage is TRBV2 and J usage is TRBJ2-1; no clear D. This CDR3 spans 11 amino acids. CDR1 is SNHLY, CDR2 FYNNEI, per germline. Trimming stripped 8 bases from V and 7 bases from J, with 9 bases between.

This clonotype was seen a handful of times. The rearrangement links TRBV7-9 to TRBJ1-2; 7 bases agree with TRBD1. Losses at the gene ends were 4 bases for V and 6 bases for J; bases not matched to a gene: 8. The CDR3 loop spans 14 amino acids. In germline, CDR1 is SEHNR, CDR2 FQNEAQ (reference sequence). CDR3 sequence reads: CASSSPDRSNGYTF. In DNA form, the CDR3 reads TGTGCCAGCAGCTCCCCGGACAGGTCGAATGGCTACACCTTC.

V is TRBV18 and J is TRBJ1-4, with D possibly TRBD1 on 6 matching bases. Germline values: CDR1 KGHSH, CDR2 LQKENI. With 6 bases removed from V and 6 bases from J, the gap between germline ends came to 17 bases. The CDR3 runs 15 residues. CDR3 nucleotides: TGTGCCAGCTCCCACTTTCCGGGGGCGGATGAAAAACTGTTTTTT. Protein: CASSHFPGADEKLFF.

V usage is TRBV12-3 or TRBV12-4 and J usage is TRBJ2-2; no clear D gene. This CDR3 comprises 17 residues. Trimming cost V 5 bases and J 0 bases, with 16 bases left between them. CDR3 loop: CASSPSSMSANTGELFF. CDR3 coding DNA: TGTGCCAGCAGTCCATCCTCGATGAGCGCGAACACCGGGGAGCTGTTTTTT.

This clonotype was picked up many times. The chain carries TRBV18 and TRBJ2-7, with no clear D. CDR3 size: 13 residues. The ends were cut back, 8 bases at V and 0 bases at J, with 11 bases in the middle. Germline lookup yields CDR1 KGHSH and CDR2 LQKENI. CDR3 nucleotides: TGTGCCAGCAGTCCGGGCCTCTCCTACGAGCAGTACTTC. Encoded protein: CASSPGLSYEQYF.

This clonotype was found a few times. This chain links TRBV28 with TRBJ2-1; a weak D match, TRBD1 (5 bases). Germline assignment: CDR1 MDHEN and CDR2 SYDVKM. This CDR3 spans 12 amino acids. Trimming took off 5 bases at V and 10 bases at J, with 12 bases between the two ends. CDR3 sequence: CASSPDTLEQFF. The DNA for the CDR3 is TGTGCCAGCAGTCCGGACACCCTCGAGCAGTTCTTC.

The chain combines TRBV5-1 with TRBJ2-7, with D hard to call. The V gene lost 4 bases and the J gene lost 1 base, with 18 bases spanning the gap. From germline, CDR1 is SGHRS and CDR2 YFSETQ. CDR3 size: 16 residues. CDR3 amino acids: CASSRPEGLLSYEQYF. CDR3 in DNA: TGCGCCAGCAGCCGTCCAGAAGGGCTGCTTTCCTACGAGCAGTACTTC.

In its sample, this clonotype was seen a few times. In DNA form, the CDR3 reads TGTGCCAGCAGCCCCTGGGACGAGGCGTCCGAGCAGTACTTC. Translated, it gives CASSPWDEASEQYF. This rearrangement joins TRBV11-1 to TRBJ2-7; D may correspond to TRBD1 or TRBD2 (5 bases each). This CDR3 comprises 14 residues. Between the trimmed V and J ends, which lost 5 bases and 6 bases, there was a span of 17 bases. Germline V CDR1 and CDR2: SGHAT, FQDESV (reference sequence).

The rearrangement joins TRBV4-1 to TRBJ1-1; D uncertain. Germline lookup yields CDR1 MGHRA and CDR2 YSYEKL. V shed 1 base and J shed 7 bases, with 7 bases lying between them. The CDR3 consists of 12 residues. The CDR3 region has the DNA TGCGCCAGCAGCCAAGTGGGATTTGAAGCTTTCTTT. This encodes CASSQVGFEAFF.

Points on this clonotype: A much bigger clone sits one base away, suggesting this may be a read error. The chain has TRBV7-2 and TRBJ2-5; D possibly corresponds to TRBD1 (6 bases). CDR3 size: 15 residues. Trimming removed 5 bases from V and 5 bases from J, with 18 bases in between. Germline V CDR1 and CDR2: SGHTA, FQGNSA. The CDR3 DNA reads as TGTGCCAGCAGCCGGACAGTGGGGGTGAGGGAGACCCAGTACTTC. Protein product: CASSRTVGVRETQYF.

Notes on this clonotype: One end of the junction varies from germline; a read error may be responsible. The chain combines TRBV7-2 with TRBJ2-3; 7 bases fit TRBD1. The CDR3 length is 16 residues. Germline assignment: CDR1 SGHTA and CDR2 FQGNSA. This CDR3 is CASSHDRAGKTGTQYF. The CDR3 bases are TGTGCCAGCAGCCATGACAGGGCTGGGAAGACAGGTACGCAGTATTTT.

The genes are TRBV29-1 and TRBJ1-5; D gene uncertain. V was pared by 4 bases and J by 5 bases, with 15 bases between. The CDR3 runs 14 residues. Germline loops: CDR1 SQVTM, CDR2 ANQGSEA. The CDR3 DNA is TGCAGCGTTGTAGTGTCTGGGGAAGATCAGCCCCAGCATTTT. Amino acid sequence: CSVVVSGEDQPQHF.